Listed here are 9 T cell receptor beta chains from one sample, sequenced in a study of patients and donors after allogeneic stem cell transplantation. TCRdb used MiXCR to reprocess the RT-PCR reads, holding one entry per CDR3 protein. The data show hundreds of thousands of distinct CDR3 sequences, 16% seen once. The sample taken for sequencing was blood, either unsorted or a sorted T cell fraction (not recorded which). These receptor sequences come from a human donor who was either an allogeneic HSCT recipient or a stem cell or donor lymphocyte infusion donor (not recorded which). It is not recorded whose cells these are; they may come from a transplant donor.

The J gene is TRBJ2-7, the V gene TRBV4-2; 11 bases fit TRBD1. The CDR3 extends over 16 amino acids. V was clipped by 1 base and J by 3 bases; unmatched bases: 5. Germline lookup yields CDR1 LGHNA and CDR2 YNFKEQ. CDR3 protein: CASSQGRTGGHYEQYF. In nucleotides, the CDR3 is TGTGCCAGCAGCCAAGGTAGGACAGGGGGCCACTACGAGCAGTACTTC.

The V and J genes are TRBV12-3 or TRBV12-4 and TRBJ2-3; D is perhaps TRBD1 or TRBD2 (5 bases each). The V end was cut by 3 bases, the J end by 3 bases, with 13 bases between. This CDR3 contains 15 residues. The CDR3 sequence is CASSLTGDETDTQYF. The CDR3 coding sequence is TGTGCCAGCAGTTTGACCGGGGACGAGACAGATACGCAGTATTTT.

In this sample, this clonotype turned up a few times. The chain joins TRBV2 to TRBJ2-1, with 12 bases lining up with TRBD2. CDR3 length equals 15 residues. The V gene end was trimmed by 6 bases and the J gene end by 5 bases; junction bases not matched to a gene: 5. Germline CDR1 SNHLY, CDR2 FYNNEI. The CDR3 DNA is TGTGCCAGCAGGAAGACTAGCGGGAGTAACAATGAGCAGTTCTTC. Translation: CASRKTSGSNNEQFF.

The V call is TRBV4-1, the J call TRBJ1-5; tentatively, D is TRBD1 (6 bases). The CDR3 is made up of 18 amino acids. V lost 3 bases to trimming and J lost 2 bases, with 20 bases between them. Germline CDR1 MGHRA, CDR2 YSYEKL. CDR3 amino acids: CASSQGTGARGRNQPQHF. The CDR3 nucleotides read TGCGCCAGCAGCCAGGGAACCGGGGCCCGGGGGCGCAATCAGCCCCAGCATTTT.

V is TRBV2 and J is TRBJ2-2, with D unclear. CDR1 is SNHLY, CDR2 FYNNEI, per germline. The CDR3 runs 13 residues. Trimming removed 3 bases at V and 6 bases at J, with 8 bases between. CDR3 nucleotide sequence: TGTGCCAGCAGTGAGACGGTCCCCGGGGAGCTGTTTTTT. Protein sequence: CASSETVPGELFF.

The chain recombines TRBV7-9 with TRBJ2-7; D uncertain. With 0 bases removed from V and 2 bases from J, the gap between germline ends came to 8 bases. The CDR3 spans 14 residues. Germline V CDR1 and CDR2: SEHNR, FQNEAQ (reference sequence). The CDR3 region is CASSLAKGPYEQYF. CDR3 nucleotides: TGTGCCAGCAGCTTAGCGAAGGGCCCCTACGAGCAGTACTTC.

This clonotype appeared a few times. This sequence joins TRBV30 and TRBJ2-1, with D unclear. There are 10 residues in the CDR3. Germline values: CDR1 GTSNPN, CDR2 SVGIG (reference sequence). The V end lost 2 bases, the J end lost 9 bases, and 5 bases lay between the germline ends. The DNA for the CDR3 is TGTGCCTGGAGTACAGCTGAGCAGTTCTTC. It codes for CAWSTAEQFF. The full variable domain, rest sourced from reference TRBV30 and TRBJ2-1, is SQTIHQWPATLVQPVGSPLSLECTVEGTSNPNLYWYRQAAGRGLQLLFYSVGIGQISSEVPQNLSASRPQDRQFILSSKKLLLSDSGFYLCAWSTAEQFFGPGTRLTVL.

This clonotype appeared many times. The CDR3 sequence: CASSLDRGARALHF. The CDR3 region has the DNA TGTGCCAGCAGTTTAGATCGAGGGGCTCGGGCCCTCCACTTT. The chain is built from TRBV12-3 or TRBV12-4 and TRBJ1-6, with D tentatively TRBD1 (5 bases). This CDR3 comprises 14 residues. Trimming cost V 1 base and J 14 bases, with 15 bases left between them.

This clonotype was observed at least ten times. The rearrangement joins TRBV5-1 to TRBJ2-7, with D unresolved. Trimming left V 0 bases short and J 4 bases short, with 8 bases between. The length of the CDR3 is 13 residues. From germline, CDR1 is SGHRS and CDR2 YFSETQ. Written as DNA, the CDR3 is TGCGCCAGCAGCTTGGCCTCGGTATACGAGCAGTACTTC. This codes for CASSLASVYEQYF.